These 21 T cell receptor beta chains share one sample of origin, sequenced in a study of shared clonotypes between healthy human individuals. The assay was immunoSEQ multiplex PCR, and TCRdb's table has in-frame clones only and misses some. The sample consists of about 480,000 clones, approximately 79% of them appearing once. Input material: PBMCs. These receptors were obtained from a woman aged 40 to 50 in good health. Some clones in this sample may be carry-over from other donors' samples.

The chain couples TRBV6-1 to TRBJ1-2; no clear D. V shed 0 bases and J shed 2 bases, with 10 bases lying between them. Germline lookup yields CDR1 MNHNS and CDR2 SASEGT. The CDR3 loop spans 15 amino acids. The CDR3 nucleotides read TGTGCCAGCAGTGAAGCCCCCCAGAGGAACTATGGCTACACCTTC. Protein product: CASSEAPQRNYGYTF.

The rearrangement uses TRBV19 and TRBJ2-5, with D tentatively TRBD1 (6 bases). V lost 6 bases to trimming and J lost 5 bases, with 13 bases between them. CDR3 size: 13 residues. The germline V gene has CDR1 LNHDA and CDR2 SQIVND (reference sequence). The CDR3 here is CASSQSRGETQYF. The CDR3 DNA reads as TGTGCCAGTAGCCAATCTAGGGGGGAGACCCAGTACTTC.

The V call is TRBV5-1, the J call TRBJ2-7; the match to TRBD1 covers 7 bases. V shed 3 bases, J shed 3 bases, and the junction held 6 bases outside the gene matches. The CDR3 extends over 14 amino acids. Germline V gives CDR1 SGHRS, CDR2 YFSETQ. This CDR3 reads CASSSGTDRYEQYF. CDR3 coding DNA: TGCGCCAGCAGCTCTGGGACAGATCGCTACGAGCAGTACTTC.

This chain links TRBV6-1 with TRBJ2-7; D may be TRBD1 (5 bases). From germline, CDR1 is MNHNS and CDR2 SASEGT. Between the trimmed V and J ends, which lost 1 base and 3 bases, there was a span of 16 bases. The CDR3 loop spans 16 amino acids. Here the CDR3 reads CASSEGPQGLGYEQYF. In nucleotides, the CDR3 is TGTGCCAGCAGTGAAGGCCCTCAGGGTTTAGGCTACGAGCAGTACTTC.

The chain recombines TRBV19 with TRBJ2-1; 9 positions match TRBD2. V shed 6 bases and J 7 bases; nucleotides not matched to a gene: 10. The CDR3 runs to 15 residues. Germline V gene lookup returns CDR1 LNHDA and CDR2 SQIVND (reference sequence). Here the CDR3 reads CASSARGLARNEQFF. The CDR3 bases are TGTGCCAGTAGCGCGCGCGGACTAGCGAGAAATGAGCAGTTCTTC.

Only a few counts were recorded for this clone. The chain uses TRBV12-2 and TRBJ2-1. TRBV12-2 is given as a pseudogene. The CDR3 sequence is 18 residues long. The chain's CDR3 is CASRLAGIWGSFYNEQFF. CDR3 sequence (DNA): TGTGCAAGTCGCTTAGCTGGCATTTGGGGGTCCTTCTACAATGAGCAGTTCTTC.

The J gene is TRBJ1-5, the V gene TRBV6-5; tentatively, D is TRBD1 (6 bases). The CDR3 is made up of 15 amino acids. The V and J ends lost 6 bases and 1 base respectively, with 13 bases between them. Germline V CDR1 and CDR2: MNHEY, SVGAGI. The DNA of the CDR3 is TGTGCCAGCAGGCCTACAGGGAAGAGCAATCAGCCCCAGCATTTT. Translated: CASRPTGKSNQPQHF.

The genes are TRBV29-1 and TRBJ1-5, with a tentative D call TRBD1 (5 bases). The CDR3 sequence is 13 residues long. Germline V gene data show CDR1 as SQVTM and CDR2 as ANQGSEA. The V and J ends lost 7 bases and 4 bases respectively, with 14 bases between them. This CDR3 reads CSAQGLSNQPQHF. In DNA, the CDR3 is TGCAGCGCTCAGGGTCTATCAAATCAGCCCCAGCATTTT. Filled out from reference TRBV29-1 and TRBJ1-5, the complete variable domain reads SAVISQKPSRDICQRGTSLTIQCQVDSQVTMMFWYRQQPGQSLTLIATANQGSEATYESGFVIDKFPISRPNLTFSTLTVSNMSPEDSSIYLCSAQGLSNQPQHFGDGTRLSIL.

The rearrangement uses TRBV27 and TRBJ2-1, with TRBD1 matching over 7 bases. In germline, CDR1 is MNHEY, CDR2 SMNVEV (reference sequence). This CDR3 region has 16 residues. V trimming: 1 base; J trimming: 9 bases; junction bases outside the gene matches: 12. The CDR3 protein is CASSLLFREGGGEQFF. The CDR3, as DNA: TGTGCCAGCAGTTTATTATTCAGGGAAGGGGGCGGTGAGCAGTTCTTC.

This clone has a count of ten or more. One end of the junction does not line up with germline, which may come from a read error. V gene TRBV7-7 combines with J gene TRBJ2-5, with 9 bases fitting TRBD2. This CDR3 has 15 residues. Germline loops: CDR1 SSHAT, CDR2 FNYEAQ (reference sequence). For the CDR3, the DNA is TGTGCTAGCAGCTTACTAGCGGGTGGGCAAGAGACCCAGTACTTC. Translating it yields CASSLLAGGQETQYF.

This clone occurred a few times. The chain has TRBV9 and TRBJ1-5; weak D call: TRBD1 (6 bases). Trimming removed 1 base from V and 4 bases from J, with 12 bases in between. CDR3 size: 15 residues. Looked up from germline, CDR1 is SGDLS and CDR2 is YYNGEE. The DNA for the CDR3 is TGTGCCAGCAGCGTATCTGCGGGGGCAAATCAGCCCCAGCATTTT. Translated, it gives CASSVSAGANQPQHF.

In DNA, the CDR3 is TGTGCCAGCGCGACTAGCCACACCCGAGGGGGCTACAATGAGCAGTTCTTC. This encodes CASATSHTRGGYNEQFF. J is TRBJ2-1 and V is TRBV27; D perhaps matches TRBD2 (7 bases). Germline lookup yields CDR1 MNHEY and CDR2 SMNVEV (reference sequence). V was pared by 8 bases and J by 3 bases, with 23 bases between. The CDR3 contains 17 residues.

The chain is built from TRBV4-2 and TRBJ2-7; unclear D gene. The CDR3 spans 14 residues. The V gene lost 0 bases and the J gene lost 5 bases, with 11 bases spanning the gap. Germline CDR1 and CDR2: LGHNA and YNFKEQ. DNA for the CDR3: TGTGCCAGCAGCCAAGACCCCCGGGTAGACGAGCAGTACTTC. It encodes CASSQDPRVDEQYF.

This clone was detected once. The chain joins TRBV30 to TRBJ2-7; unclear D gene. V was shortened by 0 bases and J by 1 base, with 10 bases between the two germline ends. The CDR3 covers 14 residues. Germline values: CDR1 GTSNPN, CDR2 SVGIG (reference sequence). The CDR3 protein is CAWSVWGRSYEQYF. As DNA, the CDR3 is TGTGCCTGGAGTGTATGGGGAAGATCCTACGAGCAGTACTTC.

This chain links TRBV19 with TRBJ1-3; D is possibly TRBD1 (6 bases). Germline V gives CDR1 LNHDA, CDR2 SQIVND (reference sequence). CDR3 length: 14 amino acids. V lost 2 bases to trimming and J lost 4 bases, with 9 bases between them. The CDR3 loop is CASSIPDRGNTIYF. DNA for the CDR3: TGTGCCAGTAGTATACCGGACAGAGGAAACACCATATATTTT.

The CDR3 DNA sequence: TGTGCCAGCAGTTTATTGTCCGGCACGAACACCGGGGAGCTGTTTTTT. Its translation: CASSLLSGTNTGELFF. This chain uses TRBV28 with TRBJ2-2; D gene uncertain. There are 16 residues in the CDR3. The V end was cut by 1 base, the J end by 0 bases, with 9 bases between. Germline V CDR1 and CDR2: MDHEN, SYDVKM.

This sequence joins TRBV5-1 and TRBJ1-2, with TRBD1 as a possible D gene (5 bases). Trimming left V 0 bases short and J 4 bases short, with 10 bases between. Per the germline V gene, CDR1 is SGHRS and CDR2 is YFSETQ. This CDR3 has 14 residues. This chain's CDR3 is CASSLAGRGYGYTF. As DNA, the CDR3 is TGCGCCAGCAGCTTGGCAGGGCGCGGCTATGGCTACACCTTC. The full variable domain, its missing parts supplied by reference TRBV5-1 and TRBJ1-2, is KAGVTQTPRYLIKTRGQQVTLSCSPISGHRSVSWYQQTPGQGLQFLFEYFSETQRNKGNFPGRFSGRQFSNSRSEMNVSTLELGDSALYLCASSLAGRGYGYTFGSGTRLTVV.

This clone appeared once. J is TRBJ2-3 and V is TRBV4-2; 11 positions agree with TRBD2. V dropped 2 bases and J dropped 4; count of bases not matched to a gene: 2. CDR1 LGHNA and CDR2 YNFKEQ come from the germline V gene. The CDR3 contains 15 residues. DNA of the CDR3: TGTGCCAGCAGCCAACTACTAGCGGGAGCAGATACGCAGTATTTT. As protein: CASSQLLAGADTQYF.

The rearrangement uses TRBV9 and TRBJ1-3, with TRBD1 as a possible D gene (6 bases). This CDR3 contains 15 residues. Germline values: CDR1 SGDLS, CDR2 YYNGEE. Trimming cost V 4 bases and J 4 bases, with 15 bases left between them. In DNA, the CDR3 is TGTGCCAGCAGCCCGAGACCAGGGGAGGGAAACACCATATATTTT. Its protein product is CASSPRPGEGNTIYF.

CDR3 bases: TGTGCCAGCAGCCCGGGACTAGTCTACAATGAGCAGTTCTTC. Protein: CASSPGLVYNEQFF. The genes are TRBV7-3 and TRBJ2-1, with TRBD2 matching 8 bases. CDR3 length equals 14 residues. The germline gives CDR1 SGHTA, CDR2 FQGTGA. V shed 5 bases and J 3 bases; nucleotides not matched to a gene: 3.

This clone was recorded a few times. The CDR3 DNA sequence: TGTGCCAGCAGGGCCTCCGGGACACAGGTTGGTTACGAGCAGTACTTC. It is translated as CASRASGTQVGYEQYF. The chain combines TRBV28 with TRBJ2-7, with D possibly being TRBD1 (6 bases). Deletions cut 6 bases from V and 4 bases from J, with 22 bases between. The CDR3 is made up of 16 amino acids. Germline V gene sequence: CDR1 MDHEN, CDR2 SYDVKM.